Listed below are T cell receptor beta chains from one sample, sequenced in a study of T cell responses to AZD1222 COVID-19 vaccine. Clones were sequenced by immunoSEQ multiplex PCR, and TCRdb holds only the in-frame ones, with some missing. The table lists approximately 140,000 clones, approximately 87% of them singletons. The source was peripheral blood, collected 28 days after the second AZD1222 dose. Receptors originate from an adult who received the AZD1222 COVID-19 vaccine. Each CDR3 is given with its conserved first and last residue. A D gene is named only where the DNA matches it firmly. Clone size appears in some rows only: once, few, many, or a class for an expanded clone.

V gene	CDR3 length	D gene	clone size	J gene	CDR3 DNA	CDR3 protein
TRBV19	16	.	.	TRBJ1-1	TGTGCCAGTAGTGTTTTCTACCCAAGACTGAACACTGAAGCTTTCTTT	CASSVFYPRLNTEAFF
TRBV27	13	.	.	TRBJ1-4	TGTGCCAGCAGTTTATATTTGGAGGAAAAACTGTTTTTT	CASSLYLEEKLFF
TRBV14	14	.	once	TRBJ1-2	TGTGCCAGCAGCCAAACATTAACTGGAGGCGGCTACACCTTC	CASSQTLTGGGYTF
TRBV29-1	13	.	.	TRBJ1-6	TGCAGCGCGACGGGGGGGCCTAATTCACCCCTCCACTTT	CSATGGPNSPLHF
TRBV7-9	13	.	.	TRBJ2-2	TGTGCCAGCAACGCCTTGGACACCGGGGAGCTGTTTTTT	CASNALDTGELFF
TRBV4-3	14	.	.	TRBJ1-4	TGCGCCAGCAGCCAAGTACAGGGCCGGGAAAAACTGTTTTTT	CASSQVQGREKLFF
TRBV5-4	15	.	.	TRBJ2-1	TGTGCCAGCAGCTTGGAACAGGGAGGGATTGGTGAGCAGTTCTTC	CASSLEQGGIGEQFF
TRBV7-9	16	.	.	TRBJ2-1	TGTGCCAGCAGCGGGACCTCGGGACGGAACTACAATGAGCAGTTCTTC	CASSGTSGRNYNEQFF
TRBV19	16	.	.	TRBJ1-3	TGTGCCAGTAGTATGGATGGCAGTGGATATGGAAACACCATATATTTT	CASSMDGSGYGNTIYF
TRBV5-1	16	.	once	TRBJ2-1	TGCGCCAGCAGCTTGGTGGGGAGCGTCCTTTCGGATGAGCAGTTCTTC	CASSLVGSVLSDEQFF
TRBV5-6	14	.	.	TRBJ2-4	TGTGCCAGCAGCCCCGGGACCGTCAAAAACATTCAGTACTTC	CASSPGTVKNIQYF
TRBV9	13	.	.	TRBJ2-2	TGTGCCAGCAGCGTAGTGGACACCGGGGAGCTGTTTTTT	CASSVVDTGELFF
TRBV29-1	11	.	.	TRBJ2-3	TGCAGCGTTCGATTCACAGATACGCAGTATTTT	CSVRFTDTQYF
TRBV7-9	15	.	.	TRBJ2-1	TGTGCCAGCAGCTTGATGTCCCTTGGGGACAATGAGCAGTTCTTC	CASSLMSLGDNEQFF
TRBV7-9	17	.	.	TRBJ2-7	TGTGCCAGCAGCTTACCTAAAACAGGGATAACCTCCTACGAGCAGTACTTC	CASSLPKTGITSYEQYF
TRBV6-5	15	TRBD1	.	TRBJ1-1	TGTGCCAGCAGCCAGACAGGGCAGTTGAACACTGAAGCTTTCTTT	CASSQTGQLNTEAFF
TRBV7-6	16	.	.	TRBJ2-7	TGTGCCAGCAGCTCCACACAGGGAAGGGGGTCCTACGAGCAGTACTTC	CASSSTQGRGSYEQYF
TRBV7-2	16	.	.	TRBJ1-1	TGTGCCAGCAGCTTGCCCTTGGGGACCATGAACACTGAAGCTTTCTTT	CASSLPLGTMNTEAFF
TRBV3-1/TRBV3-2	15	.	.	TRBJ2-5	TGTGCCAGCAGCCAAGCCCCGGGGATCGGGGAGACCCAGTACTTC	CASSQAPGIGETQYF
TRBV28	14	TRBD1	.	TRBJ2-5	TGTGCCAGCAGTCCTCAGGGGGCCCAAGAGACCCAGTACTTC	CASSPQGAQETQYF
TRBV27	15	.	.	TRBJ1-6	TGTGCCAGCAGGATAACAGGGAATCTTGGTTCACCCCTCCACTTT	CASRITGNLGSPLHF
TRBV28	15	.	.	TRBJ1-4	TGTGCCAGCAGGCCTAGAGCCGCAACTAATGAAAAACTGTTTTTT	CASRPRAATNEKLFF
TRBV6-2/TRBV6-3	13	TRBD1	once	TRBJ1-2	TGTGCCAGCAGCAAGGGACAGAACTATGGCTACACCTTC	CASSKGQNYGYTF
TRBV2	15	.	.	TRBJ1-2	TGTGCCAGCAGTGAAGACGGGGCTCTAGGGTATGGCTACACCTTC	CASSEDGALGYGYTF
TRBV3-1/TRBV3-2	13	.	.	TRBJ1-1	TGTGCCAGCAGCCAAGGTACGGGGACTGAAGCTTTCTTT	CASSQGTGTEAFF
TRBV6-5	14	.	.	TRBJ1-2	TGTGCCAGCACTCCGGGGTCCACTAACTATGGCTACACCTTC	CASTPGSTNYGYTF
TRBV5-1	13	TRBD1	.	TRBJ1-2	TGCGCCAGCAGCTTTGGGACAGGGAATGGCTACACCTTC	CASSFGTGNGYTF
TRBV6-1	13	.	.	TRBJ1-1	TGTGCCAGCAGTGAATTTAGGGGAACTGAAGCTTTCTTT	CASSEFRGTEAFF
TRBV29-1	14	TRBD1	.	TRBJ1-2	TGCAGCGTTGGGGGATCGACAGGGACTTATGGCTACACCTTC	CSVGGSTGTYGYTF
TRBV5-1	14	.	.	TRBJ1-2	TGCGCCAGCAGCTTGGGGGGGTCTAACTATGGCTACACCTTC	CASSLGGSNYGYTF
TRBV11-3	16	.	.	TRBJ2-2	TGTGCCAGCAGCTACCGGGCTCCCCCGAACACCGGGGAGCTGTTTTTT	CASSYRAPPNTGELFF
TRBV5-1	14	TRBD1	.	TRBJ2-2	TGCGCCAGCAGCTTTGGGACAGGGACCGGGGAGCTGTTTTTT	CASSFGTGTGELFF
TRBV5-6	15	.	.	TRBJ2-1	TGTGCCAGCAGCCTCGGGGCGGGTACATACAATGAGCAGTTCTTC	CASSLGAGTYNEQFF
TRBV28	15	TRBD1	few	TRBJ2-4	TGTGCCAGCAGCCGGGCCGGGACAGGAAAAAACATTCAGTACTTC	CASSRAGTGKNIQYF
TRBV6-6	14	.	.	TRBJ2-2	TGTGCCAGCAGTTACTCAGGACTCACCGGGGAGCTGTTTTTT	CASSYSGLTGELFF
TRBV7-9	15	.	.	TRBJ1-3	TGTGCCAGCAGCGCCCAGGACAGCTCTGGAAACACCATATATTTT	CASSAQDSSGNTIYF
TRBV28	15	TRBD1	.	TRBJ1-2	TGTGCCAGCAGCCCTATAGGGGGACAGGGCTCAAGGAGCCTCTTC	CASSPIGGQGSRSLF
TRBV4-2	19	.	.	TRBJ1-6	TGTGCCAGCAGCCAAGATACCCGGGTCCAAGGATTCCCAATTTCACCCCTCCACTTT	CASSQDTRVQGFPISPLHF
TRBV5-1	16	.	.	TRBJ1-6	TGCGCCAGCCGTCCATCGGGCCGACTTGGTGATTCACCCCTCCACTTT	CASRPSGRLGDSPLHF
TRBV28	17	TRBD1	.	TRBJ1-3	TGTGCCAGCAGTGAAAGCGGGACAGGGGGCGCTGGAAACACCATATATTTT	CASSESGTGGAGNTIYF
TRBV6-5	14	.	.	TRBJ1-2	TGTGCCAGCACCTTGGACGGCCGCATCGATGGCTACACCTTC	CASTLDGRIDGYTF
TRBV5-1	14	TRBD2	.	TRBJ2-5	TGCGCCAGCAGGGGCGGACTAGTCCAAGAGACCCAGTACTTC	CASRGGLVQETQYF
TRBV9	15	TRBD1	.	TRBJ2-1	TGTGCCAGCAGCCTGGACAGGGCATCCTACAATGAGCAGTTCTTC	CASSLDRASYNEQFF
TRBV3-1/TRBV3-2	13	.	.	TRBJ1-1	TGTGCCAGCAGCCAAAGCCGGAACACTGAAGCTTTCTTT	CASSQSRNTEAFF
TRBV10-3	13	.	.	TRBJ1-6	TGTGCCATCAGGCAGGGCGATTATTCACCCCTCCACTTT	CAIRQGDYSPLHF
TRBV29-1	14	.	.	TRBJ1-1	TGCAGCGTTGAAGATGGGGGGTGGTGGCGGGGAGCTTTCTTT	CSVEDGGWWRGAFF
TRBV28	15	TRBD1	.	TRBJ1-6	TGTGCCAGCAGCCACCAGGGGGCCGGTAATTCACCCCTCCACTTT	CASSHQGAGNSPLHF
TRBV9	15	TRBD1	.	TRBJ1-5	TGTGCCAGCAGCGTAGGACAGGGGGCGGATCAGCCCCAGCATTTT	CASSVGQGADQPQHF
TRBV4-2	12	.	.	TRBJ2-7	TGTGCCAGCAGCCAACAAGGCTACGAGCAGTACTTC	CASSQQGYEQYF
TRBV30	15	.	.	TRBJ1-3	TGTGCCTGGAGTTACTCAGAATCCTTGGTTGGCACCATATATTTT	CAWSYSESLVGTIYF
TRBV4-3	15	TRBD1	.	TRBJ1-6	TGCGCCAGCAGCCAAGATAACAGGGGTAGTTCACCCCTCCACTTT	CASSQDNRGSSPLHF
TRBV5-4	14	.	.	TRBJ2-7	TGTGCCAGCAGCTTGAAATTACAGAACTACGAGCAGTACTTC	CASSLKLQNYEQYF
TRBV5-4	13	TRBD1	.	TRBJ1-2	TGTGCCAGCAGCCCGACAGGGGGCGATGGCTACACCTTC	CASSPTGGDGYTF
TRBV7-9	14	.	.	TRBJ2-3	TGTGCCAGCAGCTTAGTCGTAGGGGAAGATACGCAGTATTTT	CASSLVVGEDTQYF
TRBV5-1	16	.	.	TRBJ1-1	TGCGCCAGCAGCTCTGCCTCGGGCGCGGGGAACACTGAAGCTTTCTTT	CASSSASGAGNTEAFF